Shown below are 27 T cell receptor beta chains from a single sample sequenced in a study of Graves' ophthalmopathy and Graves' hyperthyroidism. The authors amplified TCR beta CDR3 regions from RNA transcripts. RT-PCR in the first round used HTBI primers; a second-round multiplex PCR followed. MiXCR, applied by TCRdb to the multiplex PCR reads, yields one record per CDR3 protein. The repertoire holds 400,000 or so distinct CDR3 sequences, with about 16% as singletons. The sample taken for sequencing was peripheral blood. The source of these receptors is a young woman with stable Graves' hyperthyroidism.

This clonotype was recorded many times. The germline gene is not matched at one end of the junction; a read error may be the cause. The genes are TRBV6-1 and TRBJ1-1; D is possibly TRBD1 (5 bases). This CDR3 comprises 14 residues. Germline V gene sequence: CDR1 MNHNS, CDR2 SASEGT. The CDR3 region is CASREGAWNTEAFF. CDR3 coding DNA: TGTGCCAGCAGGGAAGGGGCCTGGAACACTGAAGCTTTCTTT.

This clonotype occurred many times. The chain employs TRBV5-1 and TRBJ1-2; 8 bases fit TRBD1. The J segment lost 7 bases and the V segment lost 4 bases, leaving 3 bases of the junction unmatched. The CDR3 is 12 residues long. Germline V gene data show CDR1 as SGHRS and CDR2 as YFSETQ. CDR3 bases: TGCGCCAGCAGCGTGGACAGGGCTGGCTACACCTTC. As protein: CASSVDRAGYTF.

V is TRBV6-2 or TRBV6-3 and J is TRBJ2-7; D possibly corresponds to TRBD1 (6 bases). CDR1 is MNHEY and CDR2 is SVGEGT in the germline V gene. With 2 bases removed from V and 1 base from J, the gap between germline ends came to 9 bases. CDR3 size: 14 residues. The CDR3: CASSYHRESYEQYF. Written as DNA, the CDR3 is TGTGCCAGCAGTTACCACAGGGAATCCTACGAGCAGTACTTC.

This clonotype was detected many times. The chain uses TRBV6-1 and TRBJ1-2, with D hard to call. Germline assignment: CDR1 MNHNS and CDR2 SASEGT. There are 12 residues in the CDR3. V was trimmed by 5 bases and J by 4 bases, leaving 8 bases between them. The CDR3 is CASSQGPYGYTF. The CDR3 coding sequence is TGTGCCAGCAGTCAAGGACCCTATGGCTACACCTTC.

This clonotype was counted at least ten times. The gene calls are TRBV7-8 and TRBJ2-5; TRBD2 agrees at 9 bases. Trimming at V came to 5 bases and at J to 2 bases, leaving 9 bases not matched to a gene. The germline V gene encodes CDR1 SGHVS and CDR2 FQNEAQ. This CDR3 spans 16 amino acids. The CDR3 here is CASSPPGLALQETQYF. DNA of the CDR3: TGTGCCAGCAGCCCCCCTGGACTAGCGCTACAAGAGACCCAGTACTTC.

This clonotype was recorded many times. J is TRBJ1-2 and V is TRBV6-1; D perhaps matches TRBD1 (6 bases). CDR1 is MNHNS, CDR2 SASEGT, per germline. Deletions cut 3 bases from V and 5 bases from J, with 7 bases between. The CDR3 loop spans 12 amino acids. The CDR3, as DNA: TGTGCCAGCAGTGAGGGGACATATGGCTACACCTTC. Translated: CASSEGTYGYTF.

In this sample, this clonotype turned up many times. CDR3 loop: CASSWTGRTGELFF. The CDR3, as DNA: TGTGCCAGCAGCTGGACAGGGCGGACCGGGGAGCTGTTTTTT. V gene TRBV6-2 or TRBV6-3 combines with J gene TRBJ2-2; the match to TRBD1 covers 8 bases. The CDR3 sequence is 14 residues long. CDR1 and CDR2 (germline): MNHEY, SVGEGT. V lost 6 bases and J lost 5; bases outside the gene matches: 5.

This clonotype was seen repeatedly, ten times or more. V gene TRBV6-4 combines with J gene TRBJ2-2; 10 nucleotides agree with TRBD1. Unmatched junction bases numbered 15, after V lost 6 bases and J lost 5 bases. This CDR3 is built from 18 residues. Looked up from germline, CDR1 is MRHNA and CDR2 is SNTAGT. The CDR3, as DNA: TGTGCCAGCAGATTCCGTAGCCGGGACAGGGGAGGTACCGGGGAGCTGTTTTTT. Protein sequence: CASRFRSRDRGGTGELFF.

This clonotype was seen more than once but under ten times. J is TRBJ1-1 and V is TRBV20-1, with D tentatively TRBD1 (5 bases). The germline CDR1 and CDR2 sequences are DFQATT and SNEGSKA (reference sequence). The CDR3 spans 16 residues. V was cut by 6 bases and J by 2 bases, with 22 bases left in between. The CDR3 sequence: CSASRGWLGGNTEAFF. DNA of the CDR3: TGCAGTGCCTCCCGGGGGTGGTTGGGGGGAAACACTGAAGCTTTCTTT.

The table lists this clonotype with a few counts. The J gene is TRBJ1-5, the V gene TRBV19, with a weak D call TRBD1 (5 bases). Trimming removed 3 bases from V and 9 bases from J, with 9 bases in between. The CDR3 is 12 residues long. Germline CDR1 reads LNHDA; CDR2 reads SQIVND (reference sequence). CDR3 protein: CASSMGEGPQHF. CDR3 nucleotides: TGTGCCAGTAGTATGGGGGAGGGGCCCCAGCATTTT.

The V call is TRBV7-2, the J call TRBJ2-3; 8 positions match TRBD2. The V gene's germline CDR1 is SGHTA and CDR2 FQGNSA. V lost 5 bases to trimming and J lost 0 bases; unmatched junction nucleotides: 7. The CDR3 consists of 16 residues. In nucleotides, the CDR3 is TGTGCCAGCAGCCCAGAGCGGGGGACTAGCACAGATACGCAGTATTTT. This codes for CASSPERGTSTDTQYF.

Many counts were recorded for this clonotype. This chain links TRBV19 with TRBJ1-1, with TRBD1 matching over 9 bases. J gave up 6 bases and V 3 bases, and 5 bases lay outside the gene matches. The germline gives CDR1 LNHDA, CDR2 SQIVND (reference sequence). The CDR3 is 14 residues long. CDR3 sequence (DNA): TGTGCCAGTAGTATGTGGGACAGGGCCCCTGAAGCTTTCTTT. Translating gives CASSMWDRAPEAFF.

There are many counts of this clonotype. The J gene is TRBJ1-1, the V gene TRBV7-3; D unclear. CDR1 and CDR2 (germline): SGHTA, FQGTGA. Trimming cost V 4 bases and J 0 bases, with 15 bases left between them. The CDR3 totals 16 residues. The CDR3: CASSSTTGQLNTEAFF. In nucleotides, the CDR3 is TGTGCCAGCAGCTCGACGACCGGGCAGCTGAACACTGAAGCTTTCTTT. Filled out from reference TRBV7-3 and TRBJ1-1, the complete variable domain reads GAGVSQTPSNKVTEKGKYVELRCDPISGHTALYWYRQSLGQGPEFLIYFQGTGAADDSGLPNDRFFAVRPEGSVSTLKIQRTERGDSAVYLCASSSTTGQLNTEAFFGQGTRLTVV.

This clonotype showed up many times. The chain employs TRBV19 and TRBJ1-5, with a possible D match to TRBD1 (6 bases). Germline CDR1 reads LNHDA; CDR2 reads SQIVND (reference sequence). Trimming took 5 bases from V and 6 from J, leaving 11 bases between them. The CDR3 contains 13 residues. The DNA for the CDR3 is TGTGCCAGTAGTGCCAGGGGACGTCAGCCCCAGCATTTT. Its translation is CASSARGRQPQHF.

This clonotype was recorded at least ten times. The chain recombines TRBV20-1 with TRBJ2-5; D unclear. This CDR3 has 11 residues. The germline CDR1 and CDR2 sequences are DFQATT and SNEGSKA (reference sequence). The V end lost 6 bases, the J end lost 3 bases, and 8 bases lay between the germline ends. CDR3 sequence reads: CSAAAKETQYF. CDR3 DNA sequence: TGCAGTGCAGCTGCCAAAGAGACCCAGTACTTC.

The sample holds many counts of this clonotype. The rearrangement links TRBV7-8 to TRBJ2-2, with 7 bases aligning to TRBD1. The CDR3 spans 16 residues. V trimming: 3 bases; J trimming: 3 bases; junction bases outside the gene matches: 7. CDR1 is SGHVS and CDR2 is FQNEAQ in the germline V gene. In nucleotides, the CDR3 is TGTGCCAGCAGCTTTCTCGACAGGGCTGACACCGGGGAGCTGTTTTTT. Protein sequence: CASSFLDRADTGELFF. Full variable domain (remainder filled in from reference TRBV7-8 and TRBJ2-2): GAGVSQSPRYKVAKRGQDVALRCDPISGHVSLFWYQQALGQGPEFLTYFQNEAQLDKSGLPSDRFFAERPEGSVSTLKIQRTQQEDSAVYLCASSFLDRADTGELFFGEGSRLTVL.

The V and J genes are TRBV18 and TRBJ2-7, with 9 positions matching TRBD1. The CDR3 totals 17 residues. Per the germline V gene, CDR1 is KGHSH and CDR2 is LQKENI. Losses at the gene ends were 1 base for V and 6 bases for J; bases not matched to a gene: 13. The CDR3 DNA sequence: TGTGCCAGCTCACCACTGGACAGGGGAGCTGGAATTGGCGAGCAGTACTTC. It is translated as CASSPLDRGAGIGEQYF.

This clonotype was counted at least ten times. This rearrangement joins TRBV7-2 to TRBJ2-5, with 9 bases lining up with TRBD1. CDR1 and CDR2 (germline): SGHTA, FQGNSA. V lost 3 bases, J lost 5 bases, and 10 bases stayed unmatched. The CDR3 runs to 16 residues. The CDR3 bases are TGTGCCAGCAGCTTGCTACAGGGGGCTGATAATGAGACCCAGTACTTC. Protein sequence: CASSLLQGADNETQYF.

The chain employs TRBV24-1 and TRBJ2-2, with a tentative D call TRBD1 (5 bases). This CDR3 has 16 amino acids. Trimming pared 3 bases from V and 2 bases from J, leaving 12 bases between. From germline, CDR1 is KGHDR and CDR2 SFDVKD. CDR3 sequence: CATSDMTVTNTGELFF. The CDR3 bases are TGTGCCACCAGTGATATGACAGTAACCAACACCGGGGAGCTGTTTTTT.

This clonotype has ten or more counts. V usage is TRBV20-1 and J usage is TRBJ1-2; a weak D match, TRBD1 (5 bases). Trimming shortened V by 4 bases and J by 1 base, and 7 bases separated the two germline ends. The CDR3 extends over 12 amino acids. Germline CDR1 DFQATT, CDR2 SNEGSKA (reference sequence). CDR3 DNA: TGCAGTGCTAACGGGGGTAACTATGGCTACACCTTC. Translating it yields CSANGGNYGYTF.

The table lists this clonotype with many counts. The V gene is TRBV6-5, the J gene TRBJ1-1; 7 nucleotides line up with TRBD1. CDR1 is MNHEY, CDR2 SVGAGI, per germline. The CDR3 runs to 14 residues. V lost 6 bases, J lost 2 bases, and 6 bases stayed unmatched. CDR3 coding DNA: TGTGCCAGCAGCTACAGGGGCCCAAACACTGAAGCTTTCTTT. Protein product: CASSYRGPNTEAFF.

J is TRBJ1-2 and V is TRBV6-5; D not certain. This CDR3 is built from 11 residues. Germline CDR1 MNHEY, CDR2 SVGAGI. V shed 4 bases and J shed 7 bases, with 7 bases lying between them. The CDR3 DNA follows: TGTGCCAGCAGTTCCGACTTTGGCTACACCTTC. Its translation: CASSSDFGYTF.

This clonotype was picked up many times. This sequence joins TRBV20-1 and TRBJ1-5, with a possible D match to TRBD1 (5 bases). In germline, CDR1 is DFQATT, CDR2 SNEGSKA (reference sequence). Trimming pared 1 base from V and 0 bases from J, leaving 10 bases between. The CDR3 runs to 15 residues. CDR3 amino acids: CSARVAGLSNQPQHF. The CDR3 DNA reads as TGCAGTGCTAGAGTGGCGGGACTTAGCAATCAGCCCCAGCATTTT.

This sequence joins TRBV12-3 or TRBV12-4 and TRBJ2-5, with 8 positions matching TRBD1. The CDR3 has 16 residues. Losses at the gene ends were 3 bases for V and 5 bases for J; bases not matched to a gene: 11. This CDR3 is CASSFGQGTRQETQYF. CDR3 nucleotide sequence: TGTGCCAGCAGTTTTGGACAGGGAACGCGTCAGGAGACCCAGTACTTC.

The V gene is TRBV20-1, the J gene TRBJ1-1; no clear D. V shed 4 bases and J shed 5 bases, with 14 bases lying between them. This CDR3 comprises 13 residues. CDR1 and CDR2 (germline): DFQATT, SNEGSKA (reference sequence). As DNA, the CDR3 is TGCAGTGCTACCCACCGAGCGCGAACTGAAGCTTTCTTT. Protein sequence: CSATHRARTEAFF.

This clonotype was counted ten times or more. The chain combines TRBV20-1 with TRBJ1-5, with a weak D call TRBD1 (6 bases). Between the trimmed V and J ends, which lost 6 bases and 3 bases, there was a span of 12 bases. This CDR3 is 13 amino acids long. Germline V lookup: CDR1 DFQATT, CDR2 SNEGSKA (reference sequence). The CDR3 sequence: CSAKQGHNQPQHF. As DNA, the CDR3 is TGCAGTGCAAAACAGGGACACAATCAGCCCCAGCATTTT.

This clonotype occurred many times. The rearrangement links TRBV6-5 to TRBJ1-2, with no clear D. The CDR3 covers 12 residues. The V gene lost 2 bases and the J gene lost 8 bases, with 9 bases spanning the gap. Germline-derived CDR1 and CDR2 are MNHEY and SVGAGI. The CDR3 DNA reads as TGTGCCAGCAGTTACCGCAGGAGCGGCTACACCTTC. Translated, it gives CASSYRRSGYTF.